This is a list of T cell receptor beta chains from one sample in a study of blood T cell repertoires in COVID-19. Clones were sequenced by immunoSEQ multiplex PCR, and TCRdb holds only the in-frame ones, with some missing. The sample lists under 300,000 clones, approximately 85% occurring once. Sequencing was performed on peripheral blood. Every receptor here comes from a man aged 80 or over with acute or convalescent COVID-19. CDR3s include the opening cysteine and the closing phenylalanine or tryptophan. D genes are given only for firm matches. Clone size is not always given. Where it is, it says once, few, many or a class for expanded clones.

>14|TRBV4-1|-|TRBJ1-1|-
TGCGCCAGCAGCCGAGGGCGCGGGGTCACTGAAGCTTTCTTT
CASSRGRGVTEAFF
>14|TRBV9|-|TRBJ2-7|-
TGTGCCAGCAGCGTAGGGAGGGAGAGGAACGAGCAGTACTTC
CASSVGRERNEQYF
>14|TRBV6-5|few|TRBJ1-5|TRBD1
TGTGCCAGCATACTGGACAGGGACAATCAGCCCCAGCATTTT
CASILDRDNQPQHF
>14|TRBV19|-|TRBJ1-2|-
TGTGCCAGCACGAACCCCGGGACATTCAATGGCTACACCTTC
CASTNPGTFNGYTF
>15|TRBV18|-|TRBJ1-1|-
TGTGCCAGCTCACCACCGAGTCGCCCCGGCACTGAAGCTTTCTTT
CASSPPSRPGTEAFF
>14|TRBV7-8|-|TRBJ2-3|-
TGTGCCAGCAGCTTAGTCGCGGGCACAGATACGCAGTATTTT
CASSLVAGTDTQYF
>14|TRBV2|-|TRBJ2-1|-
TGTGCCAGCACCCCAAGGAGGCAGAACAATGAGCAGTTCTTC
CASTPRRQNNEQFF
>15|TRBV7-9|-|TRBJ2-1|TRBD1
TGTGCCAGCAGCTCACCGACAGGGATTTACAATGAGCAGTTCTTC
CASSSPTGIYNEQFF
>13|TRBV5-4|-|TRBJ2-3|-
TGTGCCAGCAGCTTGGGAGACACAGATACGCAGTATTTT
CASSLGDTDTQYF
>14|TRBV3-1/TRBV3-2|-|TRBJ1-4|-
TGTGCCAGCAGCCAAGGGGGCTCGATTGGAAAACTGTTTTTT
CASSQGGSIGKLFF
>14|TRBV6-6|once|TRBJ1-3|-
TGTGCCAGCGGACTCACAGGGACTGGAAACACCATATATTTT
CASGLTGTGNTIYF
>14|TRBV28|-|TRBJ2-7|-
TGTGCCAGCAGCGGCCCGGGTTCATCCTACGAGCAGTACTTC
CASSGPGSSYEQYF
>16|TRBV7-9|-|TRBJ2-2|-
TGTGCCAGCAGCCCCAACCCCCCGGGTGAGGCCGGGGAGCTGTTTTTT
CASSPNPPGEAGELFF
>16|TRBV2|-|TRBJ2-1|TRBD1
TGTGCCAGCAGGAGCCCCGGGACAGGGCCGTACAATGAGCAGTTCTTC
CASRSPGTGPYNEQFF
>16|TRBV19|-|TRBJ1-2|-
TGTGCCAGTAGTCTCAAGGCCGACGGCGGCGGCTATGGCTACACCTTC
CASSLKADGGGYGYTF
>15|TRBV10-3|-|TRBJ2-1|TRBD1
TGTGCCATCAGTGGGGGGACAGGGGGCAAGGTTGAGCAGTTCTTC
CAISGGTGGKVEQFF
>13|TRBV20-1|once|TRBJ2-7|TRBD2
TGCAGTGCTAGTGGACTAGCGGGAGGCGAGCAGTACTTC
CSASGLAGGEQYF
>15|TRBV11-1|-|TRBJ2-5|-
TGTGCCAGCAGCTTAGACGGGACTCCGCAAGAGACCCAGTACTTC
CASSLDGTPQETQYF
>15|TRBV19|-|TRBJ2-3|TRBD1
TGTGCCAGTAGTATATCGACAGGGGGCACAGATACGCAGTATTTT
CASSISTGGTDTQYF
>15|TRBV28|few|TRBJ1-1|-
TGTGCCAGCAGCCAGGACTTTCTTGGGGGGACTGAAGCTTTCTTT
CASSQDFLGGTEAFF
>15|TRBV10-3|-|TRBJ2-3|-
TGTGCCATGAGCCATGAGGGCATCTCGGGAGATACGCAGTATTTT
CAMSHEGISGDTQYF
>17|TRBV18|-|TRBJ2-7|TRBD1
TGTGCCAGCTCACCACTACAGGGGGCGGGGAGGTACTACGAGCAGTACTTC
CASSPLQGAGRYYEQYF
>12|TRBV29-1|-|TRBJ1-1|-
TGCAGCGTTGACAGGGTAAACACTGAAGCTTTCTTT
CSVDRVNTEAFF
>12|TRBV2|once|TRBJ2-3|-
TGTGCCAGCAGCTCTAGCACAGATACGCAGTATTTT
CASSSSTDTQYF